Listed here is a single T cell receptor (beta chain). What it binds is unknown. This table comes from immunoSEQ multiplex PCR, and its TCRdb copy is limited to in-frame clones, with some not included. The sample has some 2,500,000 clones, roughly 92% seen once. These data belong to a study of shared clonotypes between healthy human individuals. Study findings and constraints: Around 4.9% of naive CD4 clonotypes were shared across four donors. It was anticipated that sequencing depth would influence how many clonotypes donors shared. Naive subsets generally had larger estimated richness than memory subsets.

Partitioning of CD4+ cells yielded a CD45RA+ naive subset and a CD45RA-negative memory subset. The sequencing sample was made of naive CD4+ T cells from PBMCs. As to subset: CD45RA+ positively selected. The receptor's source is a man younger than 35 in good health. Some clones in this sample may be carry-over from other donors' samples.

In DNA form, the CDR3 reads TGTGCCAGCAGCTCATTTCGCGGGTACGAGCAGTACTTC. Protein: CASSSFRGYEQYF. The gene calls are TRBV11-2 and TRBJ2-7, with D possibly TRBD2 on 5 matching bases. The germline V gene encodes CDR1 SGHAT and CDR2 FQNNGV. The CDR3 is 13 residues long. V was shortened by 4 bases and J by 4 bases, with 11 bases between the two germline ends.